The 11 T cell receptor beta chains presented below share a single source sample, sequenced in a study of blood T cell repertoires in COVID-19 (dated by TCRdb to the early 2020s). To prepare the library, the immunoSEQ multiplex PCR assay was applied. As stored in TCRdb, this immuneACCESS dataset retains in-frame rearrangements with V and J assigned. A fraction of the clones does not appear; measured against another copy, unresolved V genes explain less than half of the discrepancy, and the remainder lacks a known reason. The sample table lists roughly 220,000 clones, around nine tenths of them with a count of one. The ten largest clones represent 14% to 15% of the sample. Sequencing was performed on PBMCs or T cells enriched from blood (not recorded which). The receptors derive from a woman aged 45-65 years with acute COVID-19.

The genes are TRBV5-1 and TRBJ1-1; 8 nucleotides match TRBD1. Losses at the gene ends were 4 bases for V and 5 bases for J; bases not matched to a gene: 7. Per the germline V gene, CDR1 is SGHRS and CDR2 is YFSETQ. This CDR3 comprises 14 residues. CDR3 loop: CASSKQGERTEAFF. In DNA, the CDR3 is TGCGCCAGCAGCAAACAGGGGGAACGAACTGAAGCTTTCTTT. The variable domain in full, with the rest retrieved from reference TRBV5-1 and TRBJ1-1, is KAGVTQTPRYLIKTRGQQVTLSCSPISGHRSVSWYQQTPGQGLQFLFEYFSETQRNKGNFPGRFSGRQFSNSRSEMNVSTLELGDSALYLCASSKQGERTEAFFGQGTRLTVV.

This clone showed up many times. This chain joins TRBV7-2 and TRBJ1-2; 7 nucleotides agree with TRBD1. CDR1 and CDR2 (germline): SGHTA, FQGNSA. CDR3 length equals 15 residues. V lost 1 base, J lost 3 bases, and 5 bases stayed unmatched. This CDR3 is CASSLVKQGHYGYTF. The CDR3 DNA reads TGTGCCAGCAGCTTAGTTAAACAGGGGCACTATGGCTACACCTTC.

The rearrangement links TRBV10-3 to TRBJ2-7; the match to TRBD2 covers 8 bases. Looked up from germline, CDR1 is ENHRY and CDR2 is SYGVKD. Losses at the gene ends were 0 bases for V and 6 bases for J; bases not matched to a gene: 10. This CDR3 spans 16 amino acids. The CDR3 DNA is TGTGCCATCAGTGAGTCTGGGGCTAGCGGGCAACGCGAGCAGTACTTC. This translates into CAISESGASGQREQYF.

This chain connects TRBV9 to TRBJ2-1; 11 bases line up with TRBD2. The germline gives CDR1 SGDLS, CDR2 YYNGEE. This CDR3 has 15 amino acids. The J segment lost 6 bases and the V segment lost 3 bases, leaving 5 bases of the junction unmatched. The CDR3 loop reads CASSAPGLAGNEQFF. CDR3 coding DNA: TGTGCCAGCAGCGCCCCTGGACTAGCGGGCAATGAGCAGTTCTTC.

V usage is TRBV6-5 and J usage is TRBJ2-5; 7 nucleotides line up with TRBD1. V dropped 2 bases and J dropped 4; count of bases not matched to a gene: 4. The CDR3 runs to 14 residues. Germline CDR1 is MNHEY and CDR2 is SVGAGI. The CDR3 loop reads CASSYPDRAETQYF. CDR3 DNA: TGTGCCAGCAGTTACCCTGACAGGGCAGAGACCCAGTACTTC.

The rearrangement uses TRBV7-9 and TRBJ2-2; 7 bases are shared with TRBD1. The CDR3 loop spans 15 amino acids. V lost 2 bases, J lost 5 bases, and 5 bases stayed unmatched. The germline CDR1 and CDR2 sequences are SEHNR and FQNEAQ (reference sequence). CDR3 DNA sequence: TGTGCCAGCAGCTTATTGGGACAGCGGACCGGGGAGCTGTTTTTT. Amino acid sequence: CASSLLGQRTGELFF.

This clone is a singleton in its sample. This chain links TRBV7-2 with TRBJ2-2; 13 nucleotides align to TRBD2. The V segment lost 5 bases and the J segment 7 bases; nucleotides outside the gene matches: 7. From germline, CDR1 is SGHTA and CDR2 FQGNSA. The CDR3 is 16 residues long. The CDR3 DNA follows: TGTGCCAGCAGCCTGGGGACTAGCGGGATAGTCGGGGAGCTGTTTTTT. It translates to CASSLGTSGIVGELFF. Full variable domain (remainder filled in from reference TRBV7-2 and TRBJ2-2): GAGVSQSPSNKVTEKGKDVELRCDPISGHTALYWYRQSLGQGLEFLIYFQGNSAPDKSGLPSDRFSAERTGGSVSTLTIQRTQQEDSAVYLCASSLGTSGIVGELFFGEGSRLTVL.

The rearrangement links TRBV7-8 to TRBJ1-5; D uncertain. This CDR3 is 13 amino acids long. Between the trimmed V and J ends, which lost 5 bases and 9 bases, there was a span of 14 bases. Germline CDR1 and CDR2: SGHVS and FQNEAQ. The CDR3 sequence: CASSPINGGPQHF. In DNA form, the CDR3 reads TGTGCCAGCAGCCCTATCAACGGAGGGCCCCAGCATTTT.

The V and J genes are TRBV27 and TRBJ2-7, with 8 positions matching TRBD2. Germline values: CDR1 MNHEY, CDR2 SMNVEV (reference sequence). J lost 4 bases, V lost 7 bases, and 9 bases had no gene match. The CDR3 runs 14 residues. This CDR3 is CASTKSGLDYEQYF. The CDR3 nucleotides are TGTGCCAGCACCAAATCGGGACTAGATTACGAGCAGTACTTC.

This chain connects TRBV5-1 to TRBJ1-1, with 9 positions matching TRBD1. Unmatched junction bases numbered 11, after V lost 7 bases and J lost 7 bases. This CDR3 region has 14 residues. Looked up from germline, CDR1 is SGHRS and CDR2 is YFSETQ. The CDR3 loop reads CASSRDRDHGEAFF. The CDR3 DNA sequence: TGCGCCAGCTCCAGGGACAGGGATCACGGTGAAGCTTTCTTT. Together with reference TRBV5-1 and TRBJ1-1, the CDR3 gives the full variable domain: KAGVTQTPRYLIKTRGQQVTLSCSPISGHRSVSWYQQTPGQGLQFLFEYFSETQRNKGNFPGRFSGRQFSNSRSEMNVSTLELGDSALYLCASSRDRDHGEAFFGQGTRLTVV.

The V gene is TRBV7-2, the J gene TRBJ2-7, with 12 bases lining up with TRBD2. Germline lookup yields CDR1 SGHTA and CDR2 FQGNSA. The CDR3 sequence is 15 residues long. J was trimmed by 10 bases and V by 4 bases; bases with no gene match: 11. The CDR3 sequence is CASSSRTSGAARQYF. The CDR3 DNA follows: TGTGCCAGCAGCTCTCGGACTAGCGGGGCCGCTCGACAGTACTTC.